This T cell receptor (beta chain) was recorded in a study of T cells expressing NK-cell markers. On the study more broadly: In the group of eight sequenced donors, seven were HCMV-seropositive and one was seronegative. General study findings and limits: A handful of donors likewise had their CD3+CD56-NKG2C+ fraction led by these clonotypes. The dominant NKG2C+ clonotypes represented about 1.0-7.5% of CD8+ T cells in six donors.

It was by 5'RACE template switching with UMIs that TCR beta cDNA was made. Reprocessing the 5' RACE reads, TCRdb reports a single entry for every CDR3 protein and omits DNA. The table for this sample gives 500,000 to 700,000 distinct CDR3 sequences. Regarding this clonotype: The antigen is unknown.

Germline CDR1 is ENHRY and CDR2 is SYGVKD. The CDR3 contains 14 residues. This clonotype was obtained from a man aged 18 to 29 in good health. Input material: blood T cells: a sorted CD56 or NKG2C T cell subset, CD4+ or CD8+ T cells, or bulk PBMC T cells (not recorded which). The chain combines TRBV10-3 with TRBJ2-3; lacking DNA, the TRBD1 call made by TCRdb goes unchecked. The CDR3 loop reads CAISATGGTDTQYF.